One and the same sample provided the 25 T cell receptor beta chains below, sequenced in a study of T cells after yellow fever vaccination. TCRdb passed the 5' RACE reads through MiXCR, listing each CDR3 protein once. The sample has some 300,000 distinct CDR3 sequences, approximately 8% seen once; the top ten hold over 3%. This specimen consisted of CD4+ T cells sorted from PBMCs, obtained 5 days after the yellow fever booster vaccination. These receptors originate from a man in his late teens or twenties who received the YFV17D yellow fever vaccine.

A few counts support this clonotype. This chain joins TRBV5-4 and TRBJ1-4; no clear D. V gave up 0 bases and J gave up 6 bases, with 12 bases separating them. CDR1 and CDR2 from the germline V gene are SGHNT and YYREEE (reference sequence). This CDR3 is 15 amino acids long. The CDR3 DNA reads as TGTGCCAGCAGCTTGGATGGGCCTTTGGATGAAAAACTGTTTTTT. This sequence encodes CASSLDGPLDEKLFF. Looking up the rest from reference TRBV5-4 and TRBJ1-4 gives the full variable domain: ETGVTQSPTHLIKTRGQQVTLRCSSQSGHNTVSWYQQALGQGPQFIFQYYREEENGRGNFPPRFSGLQFPNYSSELNVNALELDDSALYLCASSLDGPLDEKLFFGSGTQLSVL.

This chain connects TRBV6-1 to TRBJ1-5; D gene ambiguous. The CDR3 loop spans 13 amino acids. CDR1 MNHNS and CDR2 SASEGT come from the germline V gene. Trimming removed 3 bases at V and 9 bases at J, with 12 bases between. In DNA, the CDR3 is TGTGCCAGCAGTGAGGTCGGGAACTCGCCCCAGCATTTT. It codes for CASSEVGNSPQHF.

V is TRBV19 and J is TRBJ2-6; 10 nucleotides line up with TRBD1. Losses at the gene ends were 3 bases for V and 0 bases for J; bases not matched to a gene: 11. Germline V gene sequence: CDR1 LNHDA, CDR2 SQIVND (reference sequence). The CDR3 is made up of 20 amino acids. The CDR3, as DNA: TGTGCCAGTAGTATCCGAGACAGGGGGCCGTCCCACTCTGGGGCCAACGTCCTGACTTTC. This gives the protein CASSIRDRGPSHSGANVLTF.

The chain employs TRBV7-2 and TRBJ2-2; TRBD1 agrees at 7 bases. The germline V gene encodes CDR1 SGHTA and CDR2 FQGNSA. The CDR3 consists of 14 residues. The V gene end was trimmed by 6 bases and the J gene end by 2 bases; junction bases not matched to a gene: 3. The CDR3 is CASRSGGNTGELFF. The DNA of the CDR3 is TGTGCCAGCAGATCAGGGGGTAACACCGGGGAGCTGTTTTTT.

In this sample, this clonotype turned up many times. This chain uses TRBV4-3 with TRBJ1-2; D perhaps matches TRBD1 (6 bases). Per the germline V gene, CDR1 is LGHNA and CDR2 is YSLEER. Trimming removed 0 bases from V and 8 bases from J, with 13 bases in between. The CDR3 totals 14 residues. This CDR3 reads CASSQESAGEGYTF. The CDR3 bases are TGCGCCAGCAGCCAAGAATCGGCAGGGGAGGGCTACACCTTC.

This clonotype has more than one count but fewer than ten. The chain has TRBV5-1 and TRBJ2-4; D is perhaps TRBD1 (5 bases). Trimming pared 4 bases from V and 0 bases from J, leaving 8 bases between. Germline V gene sequence: CDR1 SGHRS, CDR2 YFSETQ. This CDR3 has 14 amino acids. In DNA form, the CDR3 reads TGCGCCAGCAGCATGACAGTAGCCAAAAACATTCAGTACTTC. Protein sequence: CASSMTVAKNIQYF. Supplemented by reference TRBV5-1 and TRBJ2-4, the full variable domain reads KAGVTQTPRYLIKTRGQQVTLSCSPISGHRSVSWYQQTPGQGLQFLFEYFSETQRNKGNFPGRFSGRQFSNSRSEMNVSTLELGDSALYLCASSMTVAKNIQYFGAGTRLSVL.

This clonotype was found many times. This chain joins TRBV15 and TRBJ1-2; 7 nucleotides align to TRBD1. Germline V gene sequence: CDR1 LNHNV, CDR2 YYDKDF (reference sequence). This CDR3 contains 16 residues. V lost 5 bases to trimming and J lost 4 bases; unmatched junction nucleotides: 13. The CDR3, as DNA: TGTGCCACCAGCCCCGGTAGGGACAGACTATTCTATGGCTACACCTTC. Encoded protein: CATSPGRDRLFYGYTF.

This clonotype was counted ten times or more. This chain uses TRBV7-2 with TRBJ2-1; D is ambiguous. Between the trimmed V and J ends, which lost 1 base and 3 bases, there was a span of 7 bases. CDR1 and CDR2 (germline): SGHTA, FQGNSA. This CDR3 spans 14 amino acids. The CDR3, as DNA: TGTGCCAGCAGCTTAGTACCCAACTACAATGAGCAGTTCTTC. As protein: CASSLVPNYNEQFF.

The chain recombines TRBV5-6 with TRBJ1-6, with D perhaps matching TRBD1 (5 bases). V was pared by 4 bases and J by 6 bases, with 14 bases between. Germline V gene sequence: CDR1 SGHDT, CDR2 YYEEEE. This CDR3 has 15 amino acids. In nucleotides, the CDR3 is TGTGCCAGCAGCCAGCCGCCAGGGATTAATTCACCCCTCCACTTT. This sequence encodes CASSQPPGINSPLHF. The whole variable domain, remainder taken from reference TRBV5-6 and TRBJ1-6, is DAGVTQSPTHLIKTRGQQVTLRCSPKSGHDTVSWYQQALGQGPQFIFQYYEEEERQRGNFPDRFSGHQFPNYSSELNVNALLLGDSALYLCASSQPPGINSPLHFGNGTRLTVT.

This chain joins TRBV7-2 and TRBJ1-2; D not resolved. Looked up from germline, CDR1 is SGHTA and CDR2 is FQGNSA. V lost 10 bases to trimming and J lost 3 bases, with 9 bases between them. This CDR3 is built from 11 residues. For the CDR3, the DNA is TGTGCCATCAGACGGGACTATGGCTACACCTTC. Its protein product is CAIRRDYGYTF.

The chain has TRBV12-3 or TRBV12-4 and TRBJ1-5, with D unclear. Deletions cut 3 bases from V and 3 bases from J, with 12 bases between. The length of the CDR3 is 15 residues. CDR3 in amino acids: CASSFGVTPNQPQHF. CDR3 coding DNA: TGTGCCAGCAGTTTTGGGGTAACTCCCAATCAGCCCCAGCATTTT.

This clonotype has just a few counts. The chain carries TRBV12-3 or TRBV12-4 and TRBJ2-7; 9 bases fit TRBD1. This CDR3 region has 14 residues. The junction had 8 bases not matched to a gene; V was cut back by 6 bases and J by 5 bases. CDR3 nucleotide sequence: TGTGCCAGCAGCCCCGGGGACAGGGCACACGAGCAGTACTTC. It codes for CASSPGDRAHEQYF.

The chain uses TRBV7-2 and TRBJ1-1; 7 bases line up with TRBD1. The CDR3 consists of 13 residues. The V and J ends lost 8 bases and 4 bases, in that order; junction bases with no gene match: 7. CDR1 is SGHTA, CDR2 FQGNSA, per germline. The CDR3 spells CASGRQGITEAFF. CDR3 nucleotides: TGTGCCAGCGGCCGACAGGGTATCACTGAAGCTTTCTTT. Variable domain in full (rest from reference TRBV7-2 and TRBJ1-1): GAGVSQSPSNKVTEKGKDVELRCDPISGHTALYWYRQSLGQGLEFLIYFQGNSAPDKSGLPSDRFSAERTGGSVSTLTIQRTQQEDSAVYLCASGRQGITEAFFGQGTRLTVV.

V gene TRBV10-3 combines with J gene TRBJ2-1; TRBD1 aligns across 10 bases. The CDR3 extends over 14 amino acids. V lost 5 bases and J lost 7; bases outside the gene matches: 5. CDR1 and CDR2 from the germline V gene are ENHRY and SYGVKD. The CDR3 protein is CAISPKDRGNEQFF. The CDR3 region has the DNA TGTGCCATCAGTCCCAAGGACAGGGGGAATGAGCAGTTCTTC.

This clonotype has a handful of counts. The chain has TRBV7-9 and TRBJ2-1, with 10 nucleotides matching TRBD1. This CDR3 is built from 15 residues. Germline V gene sequence: CDR1 SEHNR, CDR2 FQNEAQ (reference sequence). The junction had 2 bases not matched to a gene; V was cut back by 3 bases and J by 3 bases. CDR3 in DNA: TGTGCCAGCAGCTTCCGGGACAGGGGCTACAATGAGCAGTTCTTC. This sequence encodes CASSFRDRGYNEQFF.

The table lists this clonotype with a few counts. The chain couples TRBV5-1 to TRBJ2-5; 8 bases are shared with TRBD1. V trimming: 4 bases; J trimming: 5 bases; junction bases outside the gene matches: 10. Germline V gene lookup returns CDR1 SGHRS and CDR2 YFSETQ. This CDR3 has 15 residues. The CDR3 is CASSRDRGGPETQYF. The CDR3 DNA follows: TGCGCCAGCAGCCGAGACAGGGGCGGGCCGGAGACCCAGTACTTC.

This clonotype has only a few counts. V usage is TRBV18 and J usage is TRBJ2-7, with unresolved D. Germline-derived CDR1 and CDR2 are KGHSH and LQKENI. This CDR3 comprises 11 residues. Trimming removed 6 bases at V and 2 bases at J, with 5 bases between. The CDR3 bases are TGTGCCAGCTCCGCCACCTACGAGCAGTACTTC. Translation: CASSATYEQYF.

This clonotype was picked up many times. This chain connects TRBV7-6 to TRBJ2-1; D unresolved. Germline values: CDR1 SGHVS, CDR2 FNYEAQ. Trimming cost V 0 bases and J 5 bases, with 5 bases left between them. The CDR3 is 13 residues long. This CDR3 is CASSLAVNNEQFF. The CDR3 DNA is TGTGCCAGCAGCTTAGCGGTGAACAATGAGCAGTTCTTC.

This clonotype turned up a few times. The V gene is TRBV5-1, the J gene TRBJ1-4; TRBD1 matches at 9 bases. Trimming took 6 bases from V and 4 from J; bases not matched to a gene: 7. CDR1 is SGHRS, CDR2 YFSETQ, per germline. This CDR3 region has 15 residues. CDR3 nucleotide sequence: TGCGCCAGCAATCAACAGGGGGCCCTTAATGAAAAACTGTTTTTT. Protein product: CASNQQGALNEKLFF.

This clonotype came up a few times. The chain carries TRBV19 and TRBJ2-1, with D perhaps being TRBD1 or TRBD2 (5 bases each). The V and J ends lost 7 bases and 7 bases respectively, with 20 bases between them. The CDR3 extends over 15 amino acids. CDR1 is LNHDA and CDR2 is SQIVND in the germline V gene (reference sequence). This CDR3 is CASTYRDQGLNEQFF. The CDR3 nucleotides are TGTGCCAGTACATACCGGGACCAAGGGTTGAATGAGCAGTTCTTC.

Ten or more counts support this clonotype. The chain recombines TRBV12-3 or TRBV12-4 with TRBJ2-5; 12 nucleotides agree with TRBD2. V dropped 3 bases and J dropped 1; count of bases not matched to a gene: 3. This CDR3 region has 16 residues. Here the CDR3 DNA reads TGTGCCAGCAGTTTTCTAGCGGGGGGGTCCCAAGAGACCCAGTACTTC. It encodes CASSFLAGGSQETQYF.

This clonotype came up many times. The gene calls are TRBV4-3 and TRBJ1-3, with 8 bases lining up with TRBD1. The CDR3 is 14 amino acids. CDR1 and CDR2 from the germline V gene are LGHNA and YSLEER. V trimming: 5 bases; J trimming: 4 bases; junction bases outside the gene matches: 4. The CDR3 DNA follows: TGCGCCAGCAGCGACAGGGGATCGGGAAACACCATATATTTT. Protein sequence: CASSDRGSGNTIYF.

This chain connects TRBV6-1 to TRBJ2-7; TRBD1 matches 8 bases. The CDR3 spans 14 residues. The germline V gene encodes CDR1 MNHNS and CDR2 SASEGT. The trim removed 5 bases at V and 6 bases at J, leaving 9 bases unmatched. The CDR3 here is CASSPTTGDGEQYV. The CDR3 bases are TGTGCCAGCAGTCCGACGACAGGGGATGGCGAGCAGTACGTC.

This clonotype turned up a few times. The chain employs TRBV6-5 and TRBJ1-2; unclear D gene. The CDR3 is made up of 13 amino acids. Trimming took off 6 bases at V and 1 base at J, with 9 bases between the two ends. Germline V gene sequence: CDR1 MNHEY, CDR2 SVGAGI. The CDR3 DNA is TGTGCCAGCAGACCAGGATTTAACTATGGCTACACCTTC. Protein: CASRPGFNYGYTF.

This clonotype was counted at least ten times. The rearrangement joins TRBV4-3 to TRBJ2-1; the D call may be TRBD1 or TRBD2 (5 bases each). The V and J ends lost 1 base and 0 bases respectively, with 16 bases between them. Germline V gene sequence: CDR1 LGHNA, CDR2 YSLEER. CDR3 size: 18 residues. The CDR3 DNA follows: TGCGCCAGCAGCCAAGGGAGGTTGGGGCCTTACTCCTACAATGAGCAGTTCTTC. It translates to CASSQGRLGPYSYNEQFF.